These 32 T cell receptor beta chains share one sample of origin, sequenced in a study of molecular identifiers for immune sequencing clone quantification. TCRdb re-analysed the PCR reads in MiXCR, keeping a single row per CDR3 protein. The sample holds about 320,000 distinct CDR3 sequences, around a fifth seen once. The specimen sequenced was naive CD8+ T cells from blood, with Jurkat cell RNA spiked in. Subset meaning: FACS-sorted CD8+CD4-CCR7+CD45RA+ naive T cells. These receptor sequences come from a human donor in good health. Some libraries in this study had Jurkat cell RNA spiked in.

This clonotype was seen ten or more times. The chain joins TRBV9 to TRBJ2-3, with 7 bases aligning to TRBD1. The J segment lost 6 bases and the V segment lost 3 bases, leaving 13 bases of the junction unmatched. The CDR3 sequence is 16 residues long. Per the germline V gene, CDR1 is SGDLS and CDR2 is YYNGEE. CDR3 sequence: CASSAPTRGPSDTQYF. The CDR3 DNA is TGTGCCAGCAGCGCCCCAACTAGGGGGCCTTCGGATACGCAGTATTTT.

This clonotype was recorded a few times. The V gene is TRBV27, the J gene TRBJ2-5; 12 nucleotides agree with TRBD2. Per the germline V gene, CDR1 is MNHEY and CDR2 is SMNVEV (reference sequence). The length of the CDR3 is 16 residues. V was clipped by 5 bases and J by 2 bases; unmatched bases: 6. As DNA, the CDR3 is TGTGCCAGCAGTCTACTAGCGGGAGGTGGTCAAGAGACCCAGTACTTC. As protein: CASSLLAGGGQETQYF.

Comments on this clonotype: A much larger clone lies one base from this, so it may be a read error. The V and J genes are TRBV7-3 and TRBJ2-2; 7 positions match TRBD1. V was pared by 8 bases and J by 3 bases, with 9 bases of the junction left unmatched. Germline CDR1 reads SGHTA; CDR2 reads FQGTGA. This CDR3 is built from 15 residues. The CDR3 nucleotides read TGTGCCAGCGGCCGGGACAGATACCACACCGGGGAGCTGTTTTTT. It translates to CASGRDRYHTGELFF.

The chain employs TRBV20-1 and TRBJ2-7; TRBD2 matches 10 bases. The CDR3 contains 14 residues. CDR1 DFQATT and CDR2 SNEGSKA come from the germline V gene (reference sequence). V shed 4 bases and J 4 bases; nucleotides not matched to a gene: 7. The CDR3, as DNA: TGCAGTGCTATGTCGGCTAGCGGGGGTTACGAGCAGTACTTC. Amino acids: CSAMSASGGYEQYF.

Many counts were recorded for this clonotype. This CDR3 reads CASSRVMNTEAFF. The CDR3 region has the DNA TGTGCCAGCAGCAGGGTTATGAACACTGAAGCTTTCTTT. This chain connects TRBV3-1 to TRBJ1-1; no definite D call. Germline V gives CDR1 LGHDT, CDR2 YNNKEL (reference sequence). V gave up 5 bases and J gave up 0 bases, with 7 bases separating them. The CDR3 runs to 13 residues.

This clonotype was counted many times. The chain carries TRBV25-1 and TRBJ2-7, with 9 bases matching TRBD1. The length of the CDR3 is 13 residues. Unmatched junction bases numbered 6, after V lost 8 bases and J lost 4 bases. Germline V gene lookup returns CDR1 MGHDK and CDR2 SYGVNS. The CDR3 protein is CASVGTGTYEQYF. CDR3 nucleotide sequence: TGTGCCAGCGTCGGGACAGGGACGTACGAGCAGTACTTC.

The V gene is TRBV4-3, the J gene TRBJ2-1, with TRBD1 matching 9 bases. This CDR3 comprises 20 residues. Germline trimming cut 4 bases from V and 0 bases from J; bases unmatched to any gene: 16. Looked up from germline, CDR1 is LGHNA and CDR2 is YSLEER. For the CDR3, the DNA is TGCGCCAGCAGCCCGGCGACCGGGACAGGGATCCCTAGCTCCTACAATGAGCAGTTCTTC. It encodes CASSPATGTGIPSSYNEQFF.

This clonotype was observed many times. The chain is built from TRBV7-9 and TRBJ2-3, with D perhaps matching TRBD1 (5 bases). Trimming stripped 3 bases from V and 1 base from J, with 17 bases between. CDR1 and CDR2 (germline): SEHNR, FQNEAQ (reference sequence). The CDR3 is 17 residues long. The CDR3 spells CASSLPRGRDGTDTQYF. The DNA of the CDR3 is TGTGCCAGCAGCTTGCCAAGGGGCCGAGACGGCACAGATACGCAGTATTTT. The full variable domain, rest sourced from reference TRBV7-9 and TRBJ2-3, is DTGVSQNPRHKITKRGQNVTFRCDPISEHNRLYWYRQTLGQGPEFLTYFQNEAQLEKSRLLSDRFSAERPKGSFSTLEIQRTEQGDSAMYLCASSLPRGRDGTDTQYFGPGTRLTVL.

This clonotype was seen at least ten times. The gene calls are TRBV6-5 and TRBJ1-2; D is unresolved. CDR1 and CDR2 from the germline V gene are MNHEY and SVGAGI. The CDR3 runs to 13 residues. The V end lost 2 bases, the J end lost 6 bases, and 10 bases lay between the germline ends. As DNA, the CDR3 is TGTGCCAGCAGTTACGTGGGGAAAGATGGCTACACCTTC. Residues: CASSYVGKDGYTF.

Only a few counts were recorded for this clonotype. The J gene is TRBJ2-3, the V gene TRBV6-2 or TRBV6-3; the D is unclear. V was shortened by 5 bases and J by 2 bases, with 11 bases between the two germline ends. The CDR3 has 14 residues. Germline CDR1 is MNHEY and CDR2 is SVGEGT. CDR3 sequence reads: CASSRSGNTDTQYF. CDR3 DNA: TGTGCCAGCAGTCGTTCGGGTAACACAGATACGCAGTATTTT.

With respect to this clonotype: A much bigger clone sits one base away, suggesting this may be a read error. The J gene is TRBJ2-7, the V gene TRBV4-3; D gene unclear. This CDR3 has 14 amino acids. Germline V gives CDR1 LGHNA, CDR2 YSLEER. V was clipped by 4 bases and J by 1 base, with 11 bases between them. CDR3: CASSRDLVSYEQYF. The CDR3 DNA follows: TGCGCCAGCAGCCGAGATCTGGTATCCTACGAGCAGTACTTC.

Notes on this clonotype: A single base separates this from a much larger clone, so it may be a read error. DNA for the CDR3: TGTGCCAGCAGCCCTGGGTCGGCCGGGGAGCTGTTTTTT. Its translation is CASSPGSAGELFF. The V and J genes are TRBV7-9 and TRBJ2-2; D is undetermined. This CDR3 is built from 13 residues. Germline V gene sequence: CDR1 SEHNR, CDR2 FQNEAQ (reference sequence). V was clipped by 5 bases and J by 6 bases, with 10 bases between them.

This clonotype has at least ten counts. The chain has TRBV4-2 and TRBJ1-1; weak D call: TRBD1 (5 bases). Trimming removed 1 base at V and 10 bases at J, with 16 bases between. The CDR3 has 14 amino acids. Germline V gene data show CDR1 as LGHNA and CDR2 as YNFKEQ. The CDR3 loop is CASSQVESGQVAFF. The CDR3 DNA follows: TGTGCCAGCAGCCAAGTTGAGTCAGGGCAAGTAGCTTTCTTT.

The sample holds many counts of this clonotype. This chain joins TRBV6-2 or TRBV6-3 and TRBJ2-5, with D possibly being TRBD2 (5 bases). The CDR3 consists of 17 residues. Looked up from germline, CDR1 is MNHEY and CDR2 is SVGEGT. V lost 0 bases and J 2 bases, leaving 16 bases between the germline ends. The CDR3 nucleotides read TGTGCCAGCAGTTACTCGTACGGGGTAGCGTTACAAGAGACCCAGTACTTC. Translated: CASSYSYGVALQETQYF.

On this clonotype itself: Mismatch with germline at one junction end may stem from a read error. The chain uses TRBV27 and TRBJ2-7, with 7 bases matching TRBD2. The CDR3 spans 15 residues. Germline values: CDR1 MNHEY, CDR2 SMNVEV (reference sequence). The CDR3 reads CASSLPLAIYYEQCF. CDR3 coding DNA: TGTGCCAGCAGTTTACCACTAGCGATCTACTACGAGCAGTGCTTC.

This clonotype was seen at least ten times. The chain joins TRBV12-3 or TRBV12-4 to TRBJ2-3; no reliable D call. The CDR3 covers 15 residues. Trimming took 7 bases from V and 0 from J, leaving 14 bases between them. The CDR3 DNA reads TGTGCCAGCACCGTGGGTGTGGCGAGCACAGATACGCAGTATTTT. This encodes CASTVGVASTDTQYF.

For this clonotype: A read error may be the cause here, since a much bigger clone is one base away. CDR3 amino acids: CASPPLGDEQYF. The DNA for the CDR3 is TGTGCCAGCCCCCCCTTGGGGGATGAGCAGTACTTC. V is TRBV6-5 and J is TRBJ2-7; perhaps D is TRBD1 or TRBD2 (5 bases each). Germline CDR1 is MNHEY and CDR2 is SVGAGI. The CDR3 runs 12 residues. Trimming shortened V by 8 bases and J by 7 bases, and 15 bases separated the two germline ends.

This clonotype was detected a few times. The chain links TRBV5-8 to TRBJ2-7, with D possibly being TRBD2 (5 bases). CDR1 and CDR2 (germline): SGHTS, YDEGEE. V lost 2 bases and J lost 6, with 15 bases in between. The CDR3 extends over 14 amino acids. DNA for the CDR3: TGTGCCAGCAGCTTAAGTAGAGGGAGTCCCGAGCAGTACTTC. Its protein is CASSLSRGSPEQYF. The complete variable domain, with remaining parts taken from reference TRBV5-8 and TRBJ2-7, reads EAGVTQSPTHLIKTRGQQATLRCSPISGHTSVYWYQQALGLGLQFLLWYDEGEERNRGNFPPRFSGRQFPNYSSELNVNALELEDSALYLCASSLSRGSPEQYFGPGTRLTVT.

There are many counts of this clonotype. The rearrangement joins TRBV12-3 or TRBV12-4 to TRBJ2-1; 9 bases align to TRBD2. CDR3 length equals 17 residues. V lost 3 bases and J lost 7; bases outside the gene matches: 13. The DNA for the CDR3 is TGTGCCAGCAGTTTCCCCCCGGGGCGGGGGGGCCCGAATGAGCAGTTCTTC. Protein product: CASSFPPGRGGPNEQFF.

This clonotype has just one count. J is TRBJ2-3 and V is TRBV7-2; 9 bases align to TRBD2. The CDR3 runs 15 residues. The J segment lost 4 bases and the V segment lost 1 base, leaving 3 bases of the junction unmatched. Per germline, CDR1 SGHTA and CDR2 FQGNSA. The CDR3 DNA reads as TGTGCCAGCAGCTTAGGAGGACTAGCGTCAGATACGCAGTATTTT. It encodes CASSLGGLASDTQYF.

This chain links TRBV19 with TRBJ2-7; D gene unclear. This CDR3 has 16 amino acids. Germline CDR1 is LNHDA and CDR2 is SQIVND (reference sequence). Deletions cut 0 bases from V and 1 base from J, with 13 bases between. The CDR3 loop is CASSIDVGVGSYEQYF. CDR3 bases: TGTGCCAGTAGTATAGATGTCGGCGTCGGGTCCTACGAGCAGTACTTC. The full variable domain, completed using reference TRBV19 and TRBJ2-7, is DGGITQSPKYLFRKEGQNVTLSCEQNLNHDAMYWYRQDPGQGLRLIYYSQIVNDFQKGDIAEGYSVSREKKESFPLTVTSAQKNPTAFYLCASSIDVGVGSYEQYFGPGTRLTVT.

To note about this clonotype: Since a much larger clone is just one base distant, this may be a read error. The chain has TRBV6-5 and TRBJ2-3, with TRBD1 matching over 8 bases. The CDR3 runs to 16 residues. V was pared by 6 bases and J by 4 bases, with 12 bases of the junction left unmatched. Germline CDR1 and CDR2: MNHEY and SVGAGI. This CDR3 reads CASRSPQGASSDTQYF. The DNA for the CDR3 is TGTGCCAGCAGGTCACCTCAGGGGGCTAGCTCAGATACGCAGTATTTT.

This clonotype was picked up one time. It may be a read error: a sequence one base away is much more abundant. The CDR3 protein is CASSLAISGRRYEQFF. The CDR3, as DNA: TGTGCCAGCAGCTTAGCCATTAGCGGGAGACGGTATGAGCAGTTCTTC. The chain employs TRBV5-6 and TRBJ2-1; 9 bases align to TRBD2. The CDR3 extends over 16 amino acids. V trimming: 2 bases; J trimming: 8 bases; junction bases outside the gene matches: 11. The germline gives CDR1 SGHDT, CDR2 YYEEEE.

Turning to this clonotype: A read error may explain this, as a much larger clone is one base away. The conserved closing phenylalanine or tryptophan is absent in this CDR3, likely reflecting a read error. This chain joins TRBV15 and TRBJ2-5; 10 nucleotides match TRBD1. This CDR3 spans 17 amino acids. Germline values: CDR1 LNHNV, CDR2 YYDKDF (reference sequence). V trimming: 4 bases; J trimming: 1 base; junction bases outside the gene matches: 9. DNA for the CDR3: TGTGCCACCAGCATTAGAGAGGGACAGGGGACCCAAGAGACCCAGTACTCC. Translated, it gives CATSIREGQGTQETQYS.

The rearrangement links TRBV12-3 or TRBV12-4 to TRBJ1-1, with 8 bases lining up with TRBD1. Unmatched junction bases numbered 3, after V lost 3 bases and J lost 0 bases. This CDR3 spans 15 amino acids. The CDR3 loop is CASSLTGALNTEAFF. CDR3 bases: TGTGCCAGCAGTTTGACAGGGGCACTGAACACTGAAGCTTTCTTT.

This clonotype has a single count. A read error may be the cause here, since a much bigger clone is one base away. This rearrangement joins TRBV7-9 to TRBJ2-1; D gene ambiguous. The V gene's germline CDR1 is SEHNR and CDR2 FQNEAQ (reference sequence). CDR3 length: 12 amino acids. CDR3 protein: CASSPPSNEQLF. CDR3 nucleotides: TGTGCCAGCAGCCCACCTTCCAATGAGCAGCTCTTC.

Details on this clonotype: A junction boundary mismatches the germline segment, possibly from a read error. The CDR3 spells CASSPDGTEALF. The CDR3, as DNA: TGCGCCAGCAGCCCTGACGGCACTGAAGCTCTCTTT. The chain recombines TRBV5-1 with TRBJ1-1; D call uncertain. Germline CDR1 and CDR2: SGHRS and YFSETQ. This CDR3 spans 12 amino acids.

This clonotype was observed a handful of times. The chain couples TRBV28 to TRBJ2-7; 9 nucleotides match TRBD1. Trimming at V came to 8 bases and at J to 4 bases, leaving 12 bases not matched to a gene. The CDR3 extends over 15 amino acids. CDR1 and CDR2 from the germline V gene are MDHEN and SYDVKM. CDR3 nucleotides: TGTGCCAGCTCGGCGGTGGGGACAGGGATTTACGAGCAGTACTTC. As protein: CASSAVGTGIYEQYF.

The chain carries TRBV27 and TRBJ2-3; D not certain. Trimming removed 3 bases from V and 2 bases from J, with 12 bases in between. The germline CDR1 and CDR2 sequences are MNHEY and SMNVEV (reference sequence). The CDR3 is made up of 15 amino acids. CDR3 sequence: CASSFPGPPTDTQYF. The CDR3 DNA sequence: TGTGCCAGCAGTTTCCCCGGGCCCCCCACAGATACGCAGTATTTT.

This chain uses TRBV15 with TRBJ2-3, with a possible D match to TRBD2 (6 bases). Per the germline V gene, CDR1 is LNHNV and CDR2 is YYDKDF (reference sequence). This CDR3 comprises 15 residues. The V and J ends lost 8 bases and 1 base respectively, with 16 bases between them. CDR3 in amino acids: CATVGGPGGTDTQYF. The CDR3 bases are TGTGCCACCGTCGGAGGGCCGGGGGGCACAGATACGCAGTATTTT.

CDR3 sequence: CASITTPRTSGAKSSYEQYF. CDR3 DNA sequence: TGTGCCAGCATCACGACGCCCAGGACTAGCGGCGCAAAAAGCTCCTACGAGCAGTACTTC. The chain couples TRBV2 to TRBJ2-7; 10 nucleotides agree with TRBD2. Germline V gives CDR1 SNHLY, CDR2 FYNNEI. The CDR3 is 20 amino acids. V gave up 7 bases and J gave up 0 bases; unmatched junction bases: 21.

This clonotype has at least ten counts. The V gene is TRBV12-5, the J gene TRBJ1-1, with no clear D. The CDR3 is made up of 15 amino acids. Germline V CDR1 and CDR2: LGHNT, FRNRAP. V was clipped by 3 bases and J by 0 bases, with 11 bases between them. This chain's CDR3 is CASGFKGSLNTEAFF. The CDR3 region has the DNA TGTGCTAGTGGTTTTAAGGGCAGCTTGAACACTGAAGCTTTCTTT.